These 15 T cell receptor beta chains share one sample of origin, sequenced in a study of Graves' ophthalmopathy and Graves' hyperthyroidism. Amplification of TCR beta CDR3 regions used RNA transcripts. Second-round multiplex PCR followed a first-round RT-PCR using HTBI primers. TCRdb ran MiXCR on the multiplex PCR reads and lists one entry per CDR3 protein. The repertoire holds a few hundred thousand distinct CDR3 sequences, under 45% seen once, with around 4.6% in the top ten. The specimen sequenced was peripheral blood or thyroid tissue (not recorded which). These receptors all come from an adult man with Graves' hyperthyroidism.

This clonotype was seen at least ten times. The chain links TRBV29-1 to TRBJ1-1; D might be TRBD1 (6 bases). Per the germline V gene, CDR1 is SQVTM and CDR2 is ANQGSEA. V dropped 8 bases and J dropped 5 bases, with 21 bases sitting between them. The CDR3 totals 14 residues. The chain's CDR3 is CSPQPPGVRTEAFF. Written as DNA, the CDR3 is TGCAGCCCACAGCCCCCAGGGGTTCGGACTGAAGCTTTCTTT.

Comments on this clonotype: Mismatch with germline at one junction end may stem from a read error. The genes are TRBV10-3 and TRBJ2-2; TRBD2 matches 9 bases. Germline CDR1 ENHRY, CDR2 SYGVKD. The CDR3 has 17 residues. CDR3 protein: CASSYSMRGGWSGELFF. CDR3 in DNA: TGTGCCAGCAGTTACTCGATGCGGGGGGGCTGGTCCGGGGAGCTGTTTTTT.

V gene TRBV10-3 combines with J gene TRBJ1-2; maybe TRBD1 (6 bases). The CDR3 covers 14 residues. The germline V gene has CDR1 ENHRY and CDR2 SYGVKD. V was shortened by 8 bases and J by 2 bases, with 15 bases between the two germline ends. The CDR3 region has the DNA TGTGCCATCCGGGCGACGGGGGCCAACTATGGCTACACCTTC. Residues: CAIRATGANYGYTF.

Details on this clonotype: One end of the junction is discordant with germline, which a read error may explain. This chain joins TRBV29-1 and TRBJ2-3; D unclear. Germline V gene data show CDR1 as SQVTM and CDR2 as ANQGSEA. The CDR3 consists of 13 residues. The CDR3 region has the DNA TGCAGCGTTGGTGTAAGCCGCACAGATACGCTGTATTTT. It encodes CSVGVSRTDTLYF.

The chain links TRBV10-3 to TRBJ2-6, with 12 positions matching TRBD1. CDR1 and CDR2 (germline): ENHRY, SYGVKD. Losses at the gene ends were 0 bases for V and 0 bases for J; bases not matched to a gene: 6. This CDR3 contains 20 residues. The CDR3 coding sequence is TGTGCCATCAGTGAGTCAGGGACAGGGGGCCATACCTCTGGGGCCAACGTCCTGACTTTC. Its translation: CAISESGTGGHTSGANVLTF.

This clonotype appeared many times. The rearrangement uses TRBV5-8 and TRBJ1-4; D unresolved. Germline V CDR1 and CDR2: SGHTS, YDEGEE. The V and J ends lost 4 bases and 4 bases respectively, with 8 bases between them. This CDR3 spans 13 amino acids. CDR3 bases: TGTGCCAGCAGCCTCGGCAGTAATGAAAAACTGTTTTTT. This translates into CASSLGSNEKLFF.

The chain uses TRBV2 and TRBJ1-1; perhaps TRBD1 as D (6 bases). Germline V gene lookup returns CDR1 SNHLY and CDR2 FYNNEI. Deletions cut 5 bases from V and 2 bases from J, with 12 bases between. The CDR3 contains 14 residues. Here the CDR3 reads CASSTGQKNTEAFF. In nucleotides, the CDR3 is TGTGCCAGCAGTACGGGACAAAAAAACACTGAAGCTTTCTTT.

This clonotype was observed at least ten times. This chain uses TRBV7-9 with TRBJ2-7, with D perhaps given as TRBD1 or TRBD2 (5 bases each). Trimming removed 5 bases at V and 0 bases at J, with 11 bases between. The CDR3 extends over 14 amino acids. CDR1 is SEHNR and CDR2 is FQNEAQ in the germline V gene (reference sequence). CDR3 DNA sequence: TGTGCCAGCAGCCCGGGAAGGGGCTCCTACGAGCAGTACTTC. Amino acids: CASSPGRGSYEQYF.

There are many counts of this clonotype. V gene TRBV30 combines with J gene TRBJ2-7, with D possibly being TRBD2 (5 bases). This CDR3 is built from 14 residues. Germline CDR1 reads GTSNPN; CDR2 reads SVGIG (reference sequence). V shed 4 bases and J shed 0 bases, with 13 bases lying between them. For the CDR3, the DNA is TGTGCCTGGACCTATCGGGGTAGCTCCTACGAGCAGTACTTC. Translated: CAWTYRGSSYEQYF.

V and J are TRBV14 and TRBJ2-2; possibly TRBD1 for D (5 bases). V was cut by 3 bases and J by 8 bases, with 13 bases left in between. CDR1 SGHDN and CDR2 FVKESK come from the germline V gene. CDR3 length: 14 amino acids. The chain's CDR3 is CASSHLTVVGELFF. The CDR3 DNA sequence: TGTGCCAGCAGCCATTTGACAGTGGTGGGGGAGCTGTTTTTT.

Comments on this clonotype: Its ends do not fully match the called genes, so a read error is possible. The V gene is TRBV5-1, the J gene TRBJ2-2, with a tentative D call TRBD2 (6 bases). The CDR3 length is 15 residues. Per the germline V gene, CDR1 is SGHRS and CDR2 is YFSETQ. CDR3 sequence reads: CASSLGGDSYNEQFF. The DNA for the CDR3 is TGCGCCAGCAGCTTAGGCGGGGACTCCTACAATGAGCAGTTTTTT.

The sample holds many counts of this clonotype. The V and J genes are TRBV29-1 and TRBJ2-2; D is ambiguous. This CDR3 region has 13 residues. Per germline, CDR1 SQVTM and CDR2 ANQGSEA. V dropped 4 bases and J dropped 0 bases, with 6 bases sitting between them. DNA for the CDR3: TGCAGCGTTGGTCTAGCGAACACCGGGGAGCTGTTTTTT. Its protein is CSVGLANTGELFF.

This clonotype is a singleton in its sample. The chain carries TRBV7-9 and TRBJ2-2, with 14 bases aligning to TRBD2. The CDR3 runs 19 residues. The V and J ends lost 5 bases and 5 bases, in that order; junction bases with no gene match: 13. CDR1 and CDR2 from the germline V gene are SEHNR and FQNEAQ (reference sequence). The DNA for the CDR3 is TGTGCCAGCAGCCTAACAGCCGGGACTAGCGGGGGCCTAACCGGGGAGCTGTTTTTT. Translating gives CASSLTAGTSGGLTGELFF.

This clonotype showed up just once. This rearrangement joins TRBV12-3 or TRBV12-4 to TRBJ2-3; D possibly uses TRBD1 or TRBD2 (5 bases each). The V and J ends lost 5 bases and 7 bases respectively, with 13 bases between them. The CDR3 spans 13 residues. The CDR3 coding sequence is TGTGCCAGCAGTACCCGGGACGCTTATACGCAGTATTTT. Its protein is CASSTRDAYTQYF.

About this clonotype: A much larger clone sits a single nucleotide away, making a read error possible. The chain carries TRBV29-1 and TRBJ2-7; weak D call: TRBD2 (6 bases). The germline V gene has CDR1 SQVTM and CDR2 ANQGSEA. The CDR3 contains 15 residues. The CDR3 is CSVEAGTGFVDEQYF. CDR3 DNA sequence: TGCAGCGTGGAAGCCGGGACTGGGTTTGTGGACGAGCAGTACTTC.